This T cell receptor (beta chain) emerged from a study of shared clonotypes between healthy human individuals. Trimming took off 7 bases at V and 11 bases at J, with 15 bases between the two ends. The CDR3 is 11 residues long. CDR1 is MGHDK and CDR2 is SYGVNS in the germline V gene. Here immunoSEQ multiplex PCR was the method, and the copy in TCRdb shows in-frame clones only, minus some. The sample has roughly 480,000 clones; about 80% are singletons. Source material: PBMCs. The receptor's source is a woman aged 40 to 50 in good health. Some clones in this sample may be carry-over from other donors' samples. The J gene is TRBJ2-7, the V gene TRBV25-1; perhaps D is TRBD1 or TRBD2 (6 bases each). The CDR3 here is CASNTGGREYF. CDR3 nucleotides: TGTGCCAGCAACACCGGGGGCCGAGAGTACTTC.